The next 8 T cell receptor beta chains were all read from a single sample in a study of blood T cells in healthy people across ages. A J-beta primer mix and a sample-barcoded 5' primer were used in a second PCR of about 7 to 12 cycles. A single record per CDR3 protein comes from TCRdb applying MiXCR to the 5' RACE reads. The top ten hold 7% to 9.5% of the sample, which has around 1.5 million distinct CDR3 sequences, approximately 38% seen once. Source material: blood. Receptors originate from a woman between 18 and 30 years old in good health.

This clonotype was detected a few times. This chain connects TRBV12-3 or TRBV12-4 to TRBJ2-5; D might be TRBD1 (5 bases). The V end was cut by 1 base, the J end by 11 bases, with 20 bases between. This CDR3 comprises 15 residues. The CDR3 region has the DNA TGTGCCAGCAGTTTAGGGACATCAGCATACAATGAGCAGTACTTC. It specifies CASSLGTSAYNEQYF.

V usage is TRBV6-1 and J usage is TRBJ1-2; no firm D call. Germline V gene data show CDR1 as MNHNS and CDR2 as SASEGT. This CDR3 region has 15 residues. Between the trimmed V and J ends, which lost 2 bases and 2 bases, there was a span of 12 bases. CDR3 sequence (DNA): TGTGCCAGCAGTGAAAGAGGGCTGCTGAACTATGGCTACACCTTC. Translation: CASSERGLLNYGYTF.

The rearrangement uses TRBV20-1 and TRBJ2-5, with TRBD2 as a possible D gene (6 bases). The DNA end lines up better with TRBJ2-7; the J call may be wrong. Germline-derived CDR1 and CDR2 are DFQATT and SNEGSKA (reference sequence). CDR3 length equals 14 residues. The DNA of the CDR3 is TGCAGTGCTAGAGATGTGCGGGATCTCTACGAGCAGTACTTC. Amino acid sequence: CSARDVRDLYEQYF.

The chain links TRBV6-1 to TRBJ2-5; 7 bases are a match to TRBD1. Germline V gene data show CDR1 as MNHNS and CDR2 as SASEGT. V lost 5 bases to trimming and J lost 0 bases; unmatched junction nucleotides: 6. The CDR3 contains 15 residues. The CDR3 region is CASSSHRGNQETQYF. DNA for the CDR3: TGTGCCAGCAGTAGCCACAGGGGCAACCAAGAGACCCAGTACTTC.

The chain employs TRBV27 and TRBJ2-7; a possible D gene is TRBD1 (6 bases). This CDR3 spans 15 amino acids. Trimming left V 3 bases short and J 4 bases short, with 16 bases between. Germline-derived CDR1 and CDR2 are MNHEY and SMNVEV (reference sequence). CDR3 sequence: CASSFSAGVVYEQYF. As DNA, the CDR3 is TGTGCCAGCAGTTTTTCCGCAGGGGTGGTTTACGAGCAGTACTTC.

The chain carries TRBV6-1 and TRBJ1-2, with 7 bases identical to TRBD1. The CDR3 runs 15 residues. Germline CDR1 and CDR2: MNHNS and SASEGT. With 0 bases clipped from V and 4 bases from J, the junction kept 5 bases outside the gene matches. CDR3 sequence: CASSEAREGAYGYTF. CDR3 nucleotides: TGTGCCAGCAGTGAAGCGAGGGAGGGGGCCTATGGCTACACCTTC.

The V call is TRBV9, the J call TRBJ2-1; 7 nucleotides line up with TRBD1. Germline CDR1 reads SGDLS; CDR2 reads YYNGEE. The ends lost 0 bases at V and 2 bases at J; junction bases unmatched: 5. This CDR3 is 16 amino acids long. Here the CDR3 reads CASSVDPGTAYNEQFF. CDR3 sequence (DNA): TGTGCCAGCAGCGTAGACCCAGGGACAGCCTACAATGAGCAGTTCTTC.

The chain employs TRBV7-9 and TRBJ1-1; no clear D gene. The CDR3 length is 12 residues. Germline V lookup: CDR1 SEHNR, CDR2 FQNEAQ (reference sequence). The V gene lost 7 bases and the J gene lost 4 bases, with 10 bases spanning the gap. CDR3 residues: CASTAAGTEAFF. The CDR3 bases are TGTGCCAGCACGGCGGCGGGCACTGAAGCTTTCTTT.